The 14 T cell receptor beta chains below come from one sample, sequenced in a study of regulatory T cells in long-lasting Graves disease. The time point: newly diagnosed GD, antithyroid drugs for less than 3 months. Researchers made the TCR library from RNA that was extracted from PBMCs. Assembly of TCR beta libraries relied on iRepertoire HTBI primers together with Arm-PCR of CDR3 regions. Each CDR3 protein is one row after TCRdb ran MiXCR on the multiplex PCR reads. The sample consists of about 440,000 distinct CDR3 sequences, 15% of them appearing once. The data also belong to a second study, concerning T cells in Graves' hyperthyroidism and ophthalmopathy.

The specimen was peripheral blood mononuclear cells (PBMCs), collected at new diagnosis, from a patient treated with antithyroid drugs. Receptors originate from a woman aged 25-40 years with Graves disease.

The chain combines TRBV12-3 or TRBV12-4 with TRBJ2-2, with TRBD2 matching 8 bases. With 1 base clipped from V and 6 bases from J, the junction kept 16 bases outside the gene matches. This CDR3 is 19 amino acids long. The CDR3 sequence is CASSLVRLARAFESGELFF. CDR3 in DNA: TGTGCCAGCAGTTTAGTAAGACTAGCGAGAGCTTTTGAGTCCGGGGAGCTGTTTTTT.

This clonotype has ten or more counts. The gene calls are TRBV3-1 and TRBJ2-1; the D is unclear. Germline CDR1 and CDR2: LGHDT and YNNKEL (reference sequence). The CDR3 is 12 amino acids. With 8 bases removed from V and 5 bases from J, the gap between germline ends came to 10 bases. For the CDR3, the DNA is TGTGCCAGCCAGGCGAGAGACAATGAGCAGTTCTTC. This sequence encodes CASQARDNEQFF.

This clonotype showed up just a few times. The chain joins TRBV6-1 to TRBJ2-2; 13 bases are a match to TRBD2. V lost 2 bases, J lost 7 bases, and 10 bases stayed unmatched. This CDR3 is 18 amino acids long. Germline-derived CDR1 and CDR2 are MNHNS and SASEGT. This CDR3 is CASSETGTSGKWGGELFF. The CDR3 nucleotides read TGTGCCAGCAGTGAAACCGGGACTAGCGGGAAGTGGGGCGGGGAGCTGTTTTTT.

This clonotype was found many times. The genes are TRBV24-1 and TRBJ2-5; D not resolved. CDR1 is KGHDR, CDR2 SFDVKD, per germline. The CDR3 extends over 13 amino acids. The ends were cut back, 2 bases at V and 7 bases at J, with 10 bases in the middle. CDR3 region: CATSDWGLGTQYF. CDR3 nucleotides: TGTGCCACCAGTGATTGGGGTTTAGGGACCCAGTACTTC.

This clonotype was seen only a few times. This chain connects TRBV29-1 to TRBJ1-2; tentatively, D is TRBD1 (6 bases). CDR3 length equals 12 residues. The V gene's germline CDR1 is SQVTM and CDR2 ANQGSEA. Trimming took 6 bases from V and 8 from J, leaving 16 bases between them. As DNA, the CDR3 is TGCAGCGTCGCAGGGGCCTTCGGGGGCTACACCTTC. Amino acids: CSVAGAFGGYTF.

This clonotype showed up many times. The CDR3 region has the DNA TGTGCCCAAGGGCGTGGGCGCGACTATGGCTACACCTTC. It is translated as CAQGRGRDYGYTF. This chain links TRBV2 with TRBJ1-2, with unresolved D. Germline assignment: CDR1 SNHLY and CDR2 FYNNEI. Trimming shortened V by 11 bases and J by 3 bases, and 16 bases separated the two germline ends. This CDR3 comprises 13 residues.

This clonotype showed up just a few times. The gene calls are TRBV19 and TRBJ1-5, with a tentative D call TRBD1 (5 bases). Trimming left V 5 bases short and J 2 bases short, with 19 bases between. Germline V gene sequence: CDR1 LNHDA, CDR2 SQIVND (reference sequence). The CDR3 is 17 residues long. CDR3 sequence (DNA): TGTGCCAGTAGTGCCCAGACTGGGGCCGGGGGCAATCAGCCCCAGCATTTT. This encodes CASSAQTGAGGNQPQHF.

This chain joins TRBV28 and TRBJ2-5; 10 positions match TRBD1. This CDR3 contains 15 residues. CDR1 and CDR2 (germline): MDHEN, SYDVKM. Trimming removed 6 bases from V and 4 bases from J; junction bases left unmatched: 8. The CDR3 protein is CASRKGQGHGETQYF. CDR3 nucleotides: TGTGCCAGCAGGAAGGGACAGGGGCACGGAGAGACCCAGTACTTC.

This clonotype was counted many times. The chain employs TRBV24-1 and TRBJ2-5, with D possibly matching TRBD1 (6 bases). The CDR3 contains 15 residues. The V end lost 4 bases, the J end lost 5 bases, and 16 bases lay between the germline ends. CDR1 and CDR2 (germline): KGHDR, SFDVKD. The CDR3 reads CATSERGGRVETQYF. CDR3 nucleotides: TGTGCCACCAGTGAAAGAGGGGGACGTGTGGAGACCCAGTACTTC.

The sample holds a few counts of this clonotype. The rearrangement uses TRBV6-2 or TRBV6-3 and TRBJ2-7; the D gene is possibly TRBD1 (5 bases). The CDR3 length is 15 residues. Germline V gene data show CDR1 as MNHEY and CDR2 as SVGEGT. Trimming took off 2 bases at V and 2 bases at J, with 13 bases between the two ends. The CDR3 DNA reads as TGTGCCAGCAGTTACCCGGCAGGGTTTACCTACGAGCAGTACTTC. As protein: CASSYPAGFTYEQYF.

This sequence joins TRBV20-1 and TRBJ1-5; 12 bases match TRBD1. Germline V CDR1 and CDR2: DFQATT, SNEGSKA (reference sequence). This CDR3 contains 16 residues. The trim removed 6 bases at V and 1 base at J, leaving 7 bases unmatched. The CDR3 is CSARDRGLFSNQPQHF. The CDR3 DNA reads TGCAGTGCCAGGGACAGGGGGCTGTTCAGCAATCAGCCCCAGCATTTT.

As DNA, the CDR3 is TGTGCCAGCAGTGAAAGGGGACTAGCGGGAGGATGGGATGAGCAGTACTTC. Encoded protein: CASSERGLAGGWDEQYF. The chain joins TRBV6-1 to TRBJ2-7, with 15 bases lining up with TRBD2. Germline loops: CDR1 MNHNS, CDR2 SASEGT. The J segment lost 7 bases and the V segment lost 2 bases, leaving 9 bases of the junction unmatched. CDR3 length equals 17 residues.

The CDR3 DNA sequence: TGTGCCATCAGTGGGCCTTACAATGAGCAGTTCTTC. Protein sequence: CAISGPYNEQFF. The chain couples TRBV10-3 to TRBJ2-1; no clear D gene. The V gene lost 4 bases and the J gene lost 4 bases, with 5 bases spanning the gap. In germline, CDR1 is ENHRY, CDR2 SYGVKD. CDR3 length: 12 amino acids.

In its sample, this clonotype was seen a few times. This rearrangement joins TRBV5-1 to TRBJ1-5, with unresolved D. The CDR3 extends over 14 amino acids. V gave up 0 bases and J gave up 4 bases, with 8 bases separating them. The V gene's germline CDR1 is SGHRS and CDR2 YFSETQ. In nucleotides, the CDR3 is TGCGCCAGCAGCTTGGGCCTTAATAATCAGCCCCAGCATTTT. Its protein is CASSLGLNNQPQHF.